This T cell receptor beta chain was obtained from a study of tumor-infiltrating lymphocytes in primary liver carcinoma. Note on this clonotype: Antigen: not known. One end of the junction fails to match germline, which may point to a read error.

The study co-extracted DNA and RNA from about 19-30 mg of unsorted bulk tissue. Starting from 500 ng of total RNA, TCR beta cDNA was produced with a primer in the constant region. Amplification in three nested multiplex PCR rounds with slightly modified ARM-PCR gave rise to TCR beta libraries. The first two PCR rounds used TRBV1-TRBV30 forward primers with a C-beta reverse primer, approximately 11 cycles each. TCRdb recomputed calls from the multiplex PCR reads with MiXCR, one row per CDR3 protein. This sample has under 50,000 distinct CDR3 sequences, with approximately 70% found just once. Per the germline V gene, CDR1 is SEHNR and CDR2 is FQNEAQ (reference sequence). The CDR3 has 16 amino acids. Overall study results and limits: The study found a significantly higher top-250-clone fraction in tumors than in blood (p = 0.039). A small share of top clones, only about 7-24%, was found in all five tumor regions.

The sequenced sample consisted of liver tumor tissue from sampling region 5. Subset denoted: tumor region T5, tumor centre. The chain recombines TRBV7-9 with TRBJ2-1; 8 nucleotides match TRBD1. The origin of this receptor is a man aged 35-49 years with primary liver carcinoma and hepatitis B virus infection. Here the CDR3 DNA reads TGTGCCAACAGCTTGCCCTCCCGGACAGGGTTTTATGAGCAGTTCTTC. It encodes CANSLPSRTGFYEQFF. Variable domain in full (rest from reference TRBV7-9 and TRBJ2-1): DTGVSQNPRHKITKRGQNVTFRCDPISEHNRLYWYRQTLGQGPEFLTYFQNEAQLEKSRLLSDRFSAERPKGSFSTLEIQRTEQGDSAMYLCANSLPSRTGFYEQFFGPGTRLTVL.